The T cell receptor (beta chain) described here comes from a study of T cells after posttransplantation cyclophosphamide. In regard to this clone: Its antigen is still unknown.

Cyclophosphamide on days +3 and +4 followed busulfan-fludarabine conditioning and a marrow graft. This CDR3 region has 15 residues. V lost 2 bases, J lost 2 bases, and 4 bases stayed unmatched. Per germline, CDR1 MDHEN and CDR2 SYDVKM. Study-wide points: Tissue-infiltrating T cells from skin or gut overlapped little with blood T cells.

The assay was immunoSEQ multiplex PCR, and TCRdb's table has in-frame clones only and misses some. The table has 9,500 to 12,000 clones, about 89% seen once; the top ten hold about 3.5%. Material: PBMCs, obtained after allogeneic stem cell transplant with posttransplant cyclophosphamide. This clonotype was sampled from a female patient younger than 45 who received an allogeneic stem cell transplant from an unrelated donor, was CMV-positive, and had no GVHD. Certain T cells may be donor cells from the graft. V is TRBV28 and J is TRBJ2-5; 8 positions match TRBD2. In DNA form, the CDR3 reads TGTGCCAGCAGTTTAGACGGGAGGGTACAAGAGACCCAGTACTTC. This translates into CASSLDGRVQETQYF.